Described below is a single T cell receptor beta chain sequence and its context. What it binds is unknown. This specimen comes from a study of cytomegalovirus exposure and HLA in healthy donors. V lost 0 bases to trimming and J lost 9 bases, with 14 bases between them. In germline, CDR1 is ENHRY, CDR2 SYGVKD. CDR3 length: 14 amino acids. These donors counted as nominally healthy when sampled, but unrecorded immune exposures were likely. The PCR had 60 Vbeta and 13 Jbeta primers. Sequencing used immunoSEQ multiplex PCR; TCRdb keeps in-frame clones, though not all of them. This sample lists about 170,000 clones; its ten largest clones have about 0.8%. Broader study findings: One variant, a missense change in DCLRE1C, was linked in a later analysis to TCR beta V- and J-gene trimming. As was reported, the HLA-A and HLA-B alleles of most subjects were accurately predicted from TCR beta sequences.

Sample: PBMCs. The TCR comes from a woman aged 18 to 35 in good health and CMV-seropositive. This chain connects TRBV10-3 to TRBJ2-5; D is possibly TRBD2 (5 bases). CDR3 sequence: CAISESGKKEAQYF. CDR3 DNA sequence: TGTGCCATCAGTGAGTCGGGGAAGAAGGAGGCCCAGTACTTC.